Listed below are T cell receptor beta chains from one sample, sequenced in a study of T cell responses to AZD1222 COVID-19 vaccine. TCRdb keeps only in-frame clones here, not all; method: immunoSEQ multiplex PCR. The sample has 95,000 to 100,000 clones, about 90% seen once. The sample in question was peripheral blood, obtained on day 0 of AZD1222 vaccination. These receptors were collected from an adult in good health. Each CDR3 is given with its conserved first and last residue. Each record gives: clone size, J gene, D gene, V gene, CDR3 DNA, CDR3 protein. A D gene is named only where the DNA matches it firmly. Part of the rows lack a size; the others show once, few, many or a class for expanded clones.

- TRBJ2-5 TRBD2 TRBV6-5 TGTGCCAGCAGTTCCGTAGCGGGAGAGGGTGAGACCCAGTACTTC CASSSVAGEGETQYF
- TRBJ2-3 TRBD2 TRBV19 TGTGCCAGTAGTATATTAGCGGGAGGGGCAGATACGCAGTATTTT CASSILAGGADTQYF
- TRBJ1-1 - TRBV29-1 TGCAGCGTTGAATGGGGACTGCAGAACACTGAAGCTTTCTTT CSVEWGLQNTEAFF
- TRBJ2-5 - TRBV2 TGTGCCAGCAGTGTTACAGTCGGCGACCAAGAGACCCAGTACTTC CASSVTVGDQETQYF
- TRBJ1-5 - TRBV5-6 TGTGCCAGCAGAAAACAGGGCTTTGACAATCAGCCCCAGCATTTT CASRKQGFDNQPQHF
- TRBJ1-2 TRBD1 TRBV7-9 TGTGCCAGCAGCCCCCCCGGCAGGGGGTATGGCTACACCTTC CASSPPGRGYGYTF
many TRBJ2-2 TRBD2 TRBV2 TGTGCCAGCAGGGACCTGGGCGGGAGGAGCACCGGGGAGCTGTTTTTT CASRDLGGRSTGELFF
- TRBJ2-2 TRBD1 TRBV9 TGTGCCAGCAGCGTAGCTGGGACAGCGGCTAACACCGGGGAGCTGTTTTTT CASSVAGTAANTGELFF
- TRBJ2-1 TRBD2 TRBV9 TGTGCCAGCAGCCCCTCGGCGGGAGGGCTCAATGAGCAGTTCTTC CASSPSAGGLNEQFF
- TRBJ2-7 - TRBV9 TGTGCCAGCAGCGTAGCTACGGGTGGGGTTTACGAGCAGTACTTC CASSVATGGVYEQYF
once TRBJ2-2 TRBD2 TRBV7-3 TGTGCCAGCAGCTTAAGTCCGGGAGGGAACACCGGGGAGCTGTTTTTT CASSLSPGGNTGELFF
- TRBJ2-7 TRBD2 TRBV11-3 TGTGCCAGCAGCTTAGAGGCCTTCCTAGCGGGAGGGCCTAGGGTAGACGAGCAGTACTTC CASSLEAFLAGGPRVDEQYF
- TRBJ2-7 - TRBV30 TGTGCCTGGAGTGGTTTCTCTGGAGAGCAGTACTTC CAWSGFSGEQYF
- TRBJ2-2 - TRBV19 TGTGCCAGTAGCCGAAAGGGCGCAGCGAACACCGGGGAGCTGTTTTTT CASSRKGAANTGELFF
once TRBJ2-7 - TRBV11-2 TGTGCCAGCAGCGCCTTAAATGCGGCGATCTACGAGCAGTACTTC CASSALNAAIYEQYF
- TRBJ1-5 - TRBV9 TGTGCCAGCAGCCCGACAGCCTATAGCAATCAGCCCCAGCATTTT CASSPTAYSNQPQHF
- TRBJ2-2 TRBD2 TRBV6-2/TRBV6-3 TGTGCCAGCAGCCTTGGACTAGCGGTGGGGGCCGGGGAGCTGTTTTTT CASSLGLAVGAGELFF
- TRBJ2-1 - TRBV6-1 TGTGCCAGCAGTGAAATGGGGGTAGGGCAGTTCTTC CASSEMGVGQFF
few TRBJ2-1 - TRBV9 TGTGCCAGCAGCGTACGTTTTGAAGGGAATGAGCAGTTCTTC CASSVRFEGNEQFF
- TRBJ2-7 - TRBV3-1/TRBV3-2 TGTGCCAGCAGCCAGTCGGTAGCGCAGACCTACGAGCAGTACTTC CASSQSVAQTYEQYF
- TRBJ2-2 TRBD2 TRBV10-3 TGTGCCACCACAACGGGGGGGACCGGGGAGCTGTTTTTT CATTTGGTGELFF
- TRBJ1-2 TRBD1 TRBV5-1 TGCGCCAGCAGCCCCCAGGGGGCGGACTATGGCTACACCTTC CASSPQGADYGYTF
- TRBJ2-1 - TRBV5-8 TGTGCCAGCAGCTGGAGAACTACATACAATGAGCAGTTCTTC CASSWRTTYNEQFF
- TRBJ1-6 - TRBV11-2 TGTGCCAGCAGTTCGAATTATTCACCCCTCCACTTT CASSSNYSPLHF
- TRBJ2-1 - TRBV28 TGTGCCAGCAGTTTACCGCAGGGATCCAATGAGCAGTTCTTC CASSLPQGSNEQFF
- TRBJ2-2 TRBD2 TRBV9 TGTGCCAGCAGCGCAGCAAATCGGGGGGCCGGGGAGCTGTTTTTT CASSAANRGAGELFF
- TRBJ2-7 TRBD1 TRBV5-1 TGCGCCAGCAGCGAGACAGGGGGGCCCTACGAGCAGTACTTC CASSETGGPYEQYF
- TRBJ2-5 TRBD1 TRBV5-5 TGTGCCAGCAGCTCCGGGACAGGGCCATCAAGAGAAGCCCAGTACTTC CASSSGTGPSREAQYF
- TRBJ2-7 - TRBV27 TGTGCCAGCAGGGGGGAGGTGGGGGCTTCCTACGAGCAGTACTTC CASRGEVGASYEQYF
- TRBJ2-7 - TRBV5-1 TGCGCCAGCAGCTTGTCCCCAGGGATGACCTACGAGCAGTACTTC CASSLSPGMTYEQYF
- TRBJ2-5 - TRBV19 TGTGCCAGTAGTACTTACTCCTGGAGTGGGGAGACCCAGTACTTC CASSTYSWSGETQYF
once TRBJ2-1 - TRBV2 TGTGCCAGCAGTGAAGCGCTTTCGGACAATGAGCAGTTCTTC CASSEALSDNEQFF
once TRBJ2-7 - TRBV7-3 TGTGCCAGCAGCTTAGGGACCGGGACATCCTCCTACGAGCAGTACTTC CASSLGTGTSSYEQYF
- TRBJ1-2 - TRBV9 TGTGCCAGCAGCCGAAACTATGGCTACACCTTC CASSRNYGYTF
- TRBJ2-5 - TRBV30 TGTGCCTGGAGTACAGGAGAGAGGGCCCAGTACTTC CAWSTGERAQYF
- TRBJ2-7 TRBD2 TRBV18 TGTGCCAGCTCCCGTGTAGCGGGAGGACCCGAGCAGTACTTC CASSRVAGGPEQYF
- TRBJ2-7 TRBD1 TRBV18 TGTGCCAGCTCTTCTTGGTCAGGACAGGCGTTCTACGAGCAGTACTTC CASSSWSGQAFYEQYF
- TRBJ2-7 TRBD2 TRBV10-2 TGCGCCAGCAGTGGGGACTACCTGAGCTCCTACGAGCAGTACTTC CASSGDYLSSYEQYF
- TRBJ1-3 - TRBV30 TGTGCCTGGAGTGTACTGGACACCATATATTTT CAWSVLDTIYF
- TRBJ2-6 - TRBV30 TGTGCCTGGTGGAGCTCTGGGGCCAACGTCCTGACTTTC CAWWSSGANVLTF